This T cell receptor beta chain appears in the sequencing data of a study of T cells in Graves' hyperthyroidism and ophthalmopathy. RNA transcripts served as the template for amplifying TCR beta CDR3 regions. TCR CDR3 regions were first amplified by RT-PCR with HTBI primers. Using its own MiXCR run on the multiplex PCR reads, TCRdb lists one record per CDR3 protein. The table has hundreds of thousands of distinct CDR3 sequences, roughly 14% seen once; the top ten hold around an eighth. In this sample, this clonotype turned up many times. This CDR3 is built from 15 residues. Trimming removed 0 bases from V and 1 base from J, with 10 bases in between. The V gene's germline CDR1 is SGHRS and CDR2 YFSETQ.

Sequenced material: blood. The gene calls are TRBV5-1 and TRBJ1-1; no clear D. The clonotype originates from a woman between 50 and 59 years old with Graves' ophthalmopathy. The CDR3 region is CASSLAGARNTEAFF. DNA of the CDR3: TGCGCCAGCAGCTTGGCGGGCGCGAGGAACACTGAAGCTTTCTTT. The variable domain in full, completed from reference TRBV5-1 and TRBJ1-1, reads KAGVTQTPRYLIKTRGQQVTLSCSPISGHRSVSWYQQTPGQGLQFLFEYFSETQRNKGNFPGRFSGRQFSNSRSEMNVSTLELGDSALYLCASSLAGARNTEAFFGQGTRLTVV.